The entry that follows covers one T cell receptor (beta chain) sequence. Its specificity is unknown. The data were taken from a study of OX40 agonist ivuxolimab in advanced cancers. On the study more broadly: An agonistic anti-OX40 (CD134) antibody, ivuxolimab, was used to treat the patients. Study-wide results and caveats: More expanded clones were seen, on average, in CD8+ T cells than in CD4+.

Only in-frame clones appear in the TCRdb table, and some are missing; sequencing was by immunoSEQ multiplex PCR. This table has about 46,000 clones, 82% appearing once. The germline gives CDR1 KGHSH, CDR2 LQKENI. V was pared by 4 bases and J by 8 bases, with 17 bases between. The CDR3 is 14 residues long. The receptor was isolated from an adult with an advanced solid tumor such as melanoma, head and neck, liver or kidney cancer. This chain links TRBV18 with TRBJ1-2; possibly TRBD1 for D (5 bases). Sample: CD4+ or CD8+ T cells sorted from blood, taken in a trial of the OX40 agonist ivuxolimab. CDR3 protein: CASSLLGDARGYTF. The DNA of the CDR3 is TGTGCCAGCTCACTATTAGGGGACGCGAGGGGCTACACCTTC.